This T cell receptor beta chain was sequenced in a study of blood T cell repertoires in COVID-19. Original analysis: Reference gene primer amplification yielded estimated nucleated cell counts. The table came from immunoSEQ multiplex PCR; TCRdb's copy has only in-frame clones and leaves some out. V and J calls and clone size come straight from that table; D and trimming were deduced from the DNA. The sample yields 200,000 to 250,000 clones, around 88% seen once. From germline, CDR1 is SGHRS and CDR2 YFSETQ. Trimming removed 3 bases from V and 4 bases from J; junction bases left unmatched: 2. The CDR3 extends over 15 amino acids. This study enrolled people aged roughly 18 to 89 from about two dozen US geographic areas. Clinical histories supplied by participants themselves formed the basis of cohort assignment.

Sequencing was done on a sample of PBMCs or T cells enriched from blood (not recorded which). The rearrangement joins TRBV5-1 to TRBJ1-4, with 11 nucleotides matching TRBD1. The source is a woman in her forties or fifties with acute COVID-19. CDR3 residues: CASSWTGGNNEKLFF. In DNA, the CDR3 is TGCGCCAGCAGCTGGACAGGGGGCAATAATGAAAAACTGTTTTTT.